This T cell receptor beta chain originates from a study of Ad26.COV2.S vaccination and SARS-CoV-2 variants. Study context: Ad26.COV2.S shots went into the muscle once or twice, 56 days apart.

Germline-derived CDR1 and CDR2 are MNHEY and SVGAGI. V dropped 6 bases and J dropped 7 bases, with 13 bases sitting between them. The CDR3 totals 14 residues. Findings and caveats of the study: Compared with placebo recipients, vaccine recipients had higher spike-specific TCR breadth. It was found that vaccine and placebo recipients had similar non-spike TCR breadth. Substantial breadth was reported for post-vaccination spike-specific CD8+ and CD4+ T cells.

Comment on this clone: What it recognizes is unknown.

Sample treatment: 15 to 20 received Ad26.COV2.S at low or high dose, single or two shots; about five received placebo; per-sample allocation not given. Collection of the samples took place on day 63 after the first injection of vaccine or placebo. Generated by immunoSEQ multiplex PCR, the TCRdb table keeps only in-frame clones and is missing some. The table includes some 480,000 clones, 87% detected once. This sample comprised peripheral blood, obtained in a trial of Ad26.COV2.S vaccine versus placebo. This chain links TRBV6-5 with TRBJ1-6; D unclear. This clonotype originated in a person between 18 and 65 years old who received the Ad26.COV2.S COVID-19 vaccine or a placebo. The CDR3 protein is CASRFSGSNSPLHF. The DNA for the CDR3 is TGTGCCAGCAGGTTTTCCGGTTCCAATTCACCCCTCCACTTT.